This TCR beta chain comes out of a study of T cells expressing NK-cell markers. There are 16 residues in the CDR3. CDR1 is KGHSH, CDR2 LQKENI, per germline. Study-level results: Of the CD8+ T cell pool in 5 to 7 donors, roughly 1.0-8% was accounted for by dominant NKG2C+ clonotypes. Expanded clones of NKG2C+ T cells had an unclear HCMV specificity.

A note on this clonotype: Its target is not known.

TCRdb reanalyzed the 5' RACE reads and collapses them to one entry per CDR3 protein, without DNA. This listing includes 300,000 to 450,000 distinct CDR3 sequences. The V gene is TRBV18, the J gene TRBJ2-1. This TCR was sampled from a man aged 18-75 years in good health. Material: blood T cells: a sorted CD56 or NKG2C T cell subset, CD4+ or CD8+ T cells, or bulk PBMC T cells (not recorded which). The CDR3 here is CASSQGRNTHYNEQFF.